A single sample is the source of the 20 T cell receptor beta chains below, sequenced in a study of cytomegalovirus exposure and HLA in healthy donors. Use of 60 Vbeta and 13 Jbeta primers characterized the PCR. Some clones are missing from TCRdb's copy, which holds only in-frame ones; the method was immunoSEQ multiplex PCR. The table lists about 120,000 clones, approximately 78% of them singletons. Sample: PBMCs. The source of these receptors is a middle-aged woman in good health and CMV-seronegative.

The chain combines TRBV2 with TRBJ1-4; 7 bases are a match to TRBD1. The V gene end was trimmed by 3 bases and the J gene end by 6 bases; junction bases not matched to a gene: 19. This CDR3 spans 19 amino acids. The germline V gene has CDR1 SNHLY and CDR2 FYNNEI. This CDR3 is CASSESTGFGFGNDEKLFF. The CDR3 nucleotides read TGTGCCAGCAGTGAGTCGACAGGGTTCGGGTTCGGTAACGATGAAAAACTGTTTTTT.

The V call is TRBV5-1, the J call TRBJ1-2; 8 bases are shared with TRBD1. The CDR3 sequence is 14 residues long. The germline gives CDR1 SGHRS, CDR2 YFSETQ. The V segment lost 6 bases and the J segment 4 bases; nucleotides outside the gene matches: 8. CDR3 in amino acids: CASNPRTGTYGYTF. The CDR3 DNA reads as TGCGCCAGCAACCCAAGGACAGGGACCTATGGCTACACCTTC.

This chain's CDR3 is CASSNGHGNTIYF. For the CDR3, the DNA is TGTGCCAGCAGCAACGGACATGGAAACACCATATATTTT. The J gene is TRBJ1-3, the V gene TRBV7-2, with D tentatively TRBD1 (5 bases). This CDR3 region has 13 residues. The V gene's germline CDR1 is SGHTA and CDR2 FQGNSA. With 5 bases removed from V and 3 bases from J, the gap between germline ends came to 8 bases.

The chain has TRBV19 and TRBJ1-2; D unresolved. This CDR3 contains 13 residues. Trimming took off 8 bases at V and 6 bases at J, with 16 bases between the two ends. Germline assignment: CDR1 LNHDA and CDR2 SQIVND (reference sequence). The CDR3 reads CASRRSSKDGYTF. Written as DNA, the CDR3 is TGTGCCAGTCGGCGGAGTTCAAAAGATGGCTACACCTTC.

The J gene is TRBJ2-7, the V gene TRBV11-2; 10 nucleotides match TRBD1. The CDR3 is 15 amino acids. Germline V gene data show CDR1 as SGHAT and CDR2 as FQNNGV. With 6 bases clipped from V and 2 bases from J, the junction kept 7 bases outside the gene matches. The CDR3 sequence: CASRRPGTGAYEQYF. In nucleotides, the CDR3 is TGTGCCAGCAGAAGACCCGGGACAGGGGCCTACGAGCAGTACTTC.

Only a few counts were recorded for this clone. This CDR3 reads CASSWGERTSSYEQYF. The CDR3 DNA sequence: TGCGCCAGCAGCTGGGGGGAGAGGACGAGCTCCTACGAGCAGTACTTC. The chain has TRBV5-1 and TRBJ2-7; a possible D gene is TRBD2 (6 bases). This CDR3 is 16 amino acids long. Trimming left V 3 bases short and J 0 bases short, with 16 bases between. From germline, CDR1 is SGHRS and CDR2 YFSETQ.

The chain links TRBV19 to TRBJ1-4; D might be TRBD1 (6 bases). CDR1 and CDR2 (germline): LNHDA, SQIVND (reference sequence). The ends were cut back, 4 bases at V and 10 bases at J, with 19 bases in the middle. CDR3 length: 15 residues. The DNA for the CDR3 is TGTGCCAGTAGTACCACCGGGACACGGACGGGAAAACTGTTTTTT. Translated: CASSTTGTRTGKLFF.

J is TRBJ1-1 and V is TRBV19, with D unresolved. From germline, CDR1 is LNHDA and CDR2 SQIVND (reference sequence). CDR3 length: 13 residues. V dropped 6 bases and J dropped 4 bases, with 12 bases sitting between them. The CDR3 bases are TGTGCCAGTAGATACGACCGGGGCACTGAAGCTTTCTTT. Its protein is CASRYDRGTEAFF.

The CDR3 protein is CASSPQLSSRNEQFF. As DNA, the CDR3 is TGTGCCAGCTCACCCCAACTGTCTAGCCGCAATGAGCAGTTCTTC. The V gene is TRBV18, the J gene TRBJ2-1; D possibly corresponds to TRBD2 (5 bases). The CDR3 has 15 residues. Trimming removed 3 bases at V and 6 bases at J, with 15 bases between. The germline gives CDR1 KGHSH, CDR2 LQKENI. The full variable domain, completed using reference TRBV18 and TRBJ2-1, is NAGVMQNPRHLVRRRGQEARLRCSPMKGHSHVYWYRQLPEEGLKFMVYLQKENIIDESGMPKERFSAEFPKEGPSILRIQQVVRGDSAAYFCASSPQLSSRNEQFFGPGTRLTVL.

This chain uses TRBV29-1 with TRBJ2-5; TRBD1 matches at 8 bases. This CDR3 has 14 amino acids. Germline assignment: CDR1 SQVTM and CDR2 ANQGSEA. The CDR3 region is CITTGTGGQETQYF. CDR3 in DNA: TGCATCACCACCGGGACAGGAGGCCAAGAGACCCAGTACTTC.

This clone occurred once. The rearrangement links TRBV7-2 to TRBJ2-1; D gene unclear. V gave up 4 bases and J gave up 5 bases, with 6 bases separating them. The CDR3 runs to 12 residues. Germline values: CDR1 SGHTA, CDR2 FQGNSA. The CDR3 sequence: CASSSDDNEQFF. In DNA form, the CDR3 reads TGTGCCAGCAGCTCAGATGACAATGAGCAGTTCTTC.

The chain employs TRBV28 and TRBJ1-2; the D is unclear. The V end lost 10 bases, the J end lost 4 bases, and 10 bases lay between the germline ends. Looked up from germline, CDR1 is MDHEN and CDR2 is SYDVKM. There are 11 residues in the CDR3. CDR3 bases: TGTGCCACCCGCTTCAGCTATGGCTACACCTTC. This codes for CATRFSYGYTF.

The chain employs TRBV7-2 and TRBJ1-1; TRBD1 is a possible D gene (5 bases). V lost 5 bases and J lost 4, with 11 bases in between. Germline assignment: CDR1 SGHTA and CDR2 FQGNSA. This CDR3 has 13 amino acids. The CDR3 region is CASSLDRLTEAFF. Written as DNA, the CDR3 is TGTGCCAGCAGCCTTGACAGACTCACTGAAGCTTTCTTT. Supplemented by reference TRBV7-2 and TRBJ1-1, the full variable domain reads GAGVSQSPSNKVTEKGKDVELRCDPISGHTALYWYRQSLGQGLEFLIYFQGNSAPDKSGLPSDRFSAERTGGSVSTLTIQRTQQEDSAVYLCASSLDRLTEAFFGQGTRLTVV.

V and J are TRBV19 and TRBJ2-7; TRBD2 is a possible D gene (6 bases). Germline values: CDR1 LNHDA, CDR2 SQIVND (reference sequence). Trimming pared 5 bases from V and 7 bases from J, leaving 15 bases between. The CDR3 is 13 amino acids. CDR3 amino acids: CASSVRSAGEQYF. Here the CDR3 DNA reads TGTGCCAGTAGTGTACGATCGGCGGGGGAGCAGTACTTC.

A few counts support this clone. The J gene is TRBJ2-7, the V gene TRBV4-1, with 8 positions matching TRBD2. The CDR3 is 15 amino acids. Germline V CDR1 and CDR2: MGHRA, YSYEKL. The ends lost 4 bases at V and 4 bases at J; junction bases unmatched: 9. The CDR3 nucleotides are TGCGCCAGCAGCCCGGGGGGGATGGCTACGTACGAGCAGTACTTC. Its translation is CASSPGGMATYEQYF.

This chain links TRBV6-5 with TRBJ1-1, with unresolved D. This CDR3 is built from 13 residues. The V and J ends lost 2 bases and 1 base respectively, with 5 bases between them. Germline V gives CDR1 MNHEY, CDR2 SVGAGI. CDR3 sequence: CASSYDSNTEAFF. In nucleotides, the CDR3 is TGTGCCAGCAGTTACGACTCGAACACTGAAGCTTTCTTT.

This chain links TRBV28 with TRBJ2-1; the match to TRBD1 covers 9 bases. The germline CDR1 and CDR2 sequences are MDHEN and SYDVKM. V was clipped by 1 base and J by 7 bases; unmatched bases: 5. The CDR3 loop spans 15 amino acids. DNA for the CDR3: TGTGCCAGCAGTTTATTGGGACAGGGTGGGAATGAGCAGTTCTTC. Protein product: CASSLLGQGGNEQFF.

V gene TRBV5-1 combines with J gene TRBJ1-4; a weak D match, TRBD1 (6 bases). The germline V gene has CDR1 SGHRS and CDR2 YFSETQ. This CDR3 spans 14 amino acids. V was trimmed by 4 bases and J by 1 base, leaving 8 bases between them. This CDR3 is CASSKDRTNEKLFF. In DNA form, the CDR3 reads TGCGCCAGCAGCAAGGACAGAACTAATGAAAAACTGTTTTTT. Drawing the rest from reference TRBV5-1 and TRBJ1-4, the complete variable domain is KAGVTQTPRYLIKTRGQQVTLSCSPISGHRSVSWYQQTPGQGLQFLFEYFSETQRNKGNFPGRFSGRQFSNSRSEMNVSTLELGDSALYLCASSKDRTNEKLFFGSGTQLSVL.

This chain joins TRBV5-6 and TRBJ1-1; D possibly corresponds to TRBD1 (5 bases). V was clipped by 4 bases and J by 1 base, with 11 bases between them. The CDR3 runs 14 residues. CDR1 SGHDT and CDR2 YYEEEE come from the germline V gene. CDR3 DNA: TGTGCCAGCAGCGCCCCGGGGGGGAACACTGAAGCTTTCTTT. Encoded protein: CASSAPGGNTEAFF.

The chain combines TRBV4-3 with TRBJ2-1; the match to TRBD2 covers 10 bases. The J segment lost 6 bases and the V segment lost 0 bases, leaving 11 bases of the junction unmatched. Germline V gene data show CDR1 as LGHNA and CDR2 as YSLEER. The length of the CDR3 is 18 residues. Written as DNA, the CDR3 is TGCGCCAGCAGCCAAGATAGCCCCGGGATAGCGGGGGGCAATGAGCAGTTCTTC. This encodes CASSQDSPGIAGGNEQFF.